Listed below are T cell receptor beta chains from one sample, sequenced in a study of blood T cell repertoires in COVID-19. Only in-frame clones appear in the TCRdb table, and some are missing; sequencing was by immunoSEQ multiplex PCR. The sample carries some 98,000 clones, 70% to 85% recorded once. The sample taken for sequencing was peripheral blood. Receptor source: a man between 65 and 85 years old with acute or convalescent COVID-19. The CDR3 runs from the conserved cysteine through the conserved F or W. A D gene is named only where the DNA matches it firmly. The size field is filled for only some rows; it gives once, few, many or a size class.

d_gene | j_gene | v_gene | abundance | CDR3nt | CDR3aa
NA | TRBJ1-6 | TRBV15 | NA | TGTGCCACCAGCGGGAGTGACTCACCCCTCCACTTT | CATSGSDSPLHF
TRBD2 | TRBJ2-2 | TRBV5-1 | NA | TGCGCCAGCAGCTTGACGGGACTAGCGGACACCGGGGAGCTGTTTTTT | CASSLTGLADTGELFF
NA | TRBJ1-5 | TRBV15 | NA | TGTGCCACCAGCATCTCTTGGGGCAGTAACAATCAGCCCCAGCATTTT | CATSISWGSNNQPQHF
NA | TRBJ2-1 | TRBV23-1 | NA | TGCGCCAGCAGTCCTCAATCTCAGGGAGGGCAGTTCTTC | CASSPQSQGGQFF
NA | TRBJ1-2 | TRBV2 | NA | TGTGCCAGCAGTGAACCGCGGGAGGCCTTGGGGGGCTACACCTTC | CASSEPREALGGYTF
TRBD2 | TRBJ2-6 | TRBV18 | NA | TGTGCCAGCTCACCCTCGGGGGGAGCTGGGGCCAACGTCCTGACTTTC | CASSPSGGAGANVLTF
NA | TRBJ1-2 | TRBV6-5 | once | TGTGCCAGCAGTCACAGGGCCCATGGCTACACCTTC | CASSHRAHGYTF
NA | TRBJ2-3 | TRBV5-1 | NA | TGCGCCAGCAGCTTGGCTAGCGGCACAGATACGCAGTATTTT | CASSLASGTDTQYF
TRBD1 | TRBJ1-2 | TRBV29-1 | NA | TGCAGCGGTGACAGGGCGGACTATGGCTACACCTTC | CSGDRADYGYTF
NA | TRBJ2-5 | TRBV11-3 | NA | TGTGCCAGCAGCTACAGGAGGGAGGAGACCCAGTACTTC | CASSYRREETQYF
NA | TRBJ1-3 | TRBV5-4 | NA | TGTGCCAGCAGGGACAGCTACTCTGGAAACACCATATATTTT | CASRDSYSGNTIYF
TRBD1 | TRBJ2-1 | TRBV7-9 | NA | TGTGCCAGCAGCACCCACTATGGGACAGCCTACAATGAGCAGTTCTTC | CASSTHYGTAYNEQFF
NA | TRBJ1-3 | TRBV30 | NA | TGTGCCTGGAGTGACAGTCACACCATATATTTT | CAWSDSHTIYF
NA | TRBJ2-5 | TRBV5-5 | NA | TGTGCCAGCAGCTTGGAAAGCAATACAGGGCTGGAAGAGACCCAGTACTTC | CASSLESNTGLEETQYF
TRBD1 | TRBJ1-2 | TRBV7-2 | NA | TGTGCCAGCAGCTTAGAGTTCGGACAGGGTGAGGAGGGCTACACCTTC | CASSLEFGQGEEGYTF
NA | TRBJ2-2 | TRBV6-5 | NA | TGTGCCAGCAGTTACTCGGCAGGGCCTCGGGAGCTGTTTTTT | CASSYSAGPRELFF
NA | TRBJ2-5 | TRBV6-1 | once | TGTGCCAGCAGTGAAGCGCGCCCAGGCCAGGGGACCCAGTACTTC | CASSEARPGQGTQYF
NA | TRBJ2-1 | TRBV9 | NA | TGTGCCAGCAGCAACCGGGACTCAGCCTACAATGAGCAGTTCTTC | CASSNRDSAYNEQFF
TRBD1 | TRBJ1-6 | TRBV2 | NA | TGTGCCAGCAGTGAAAACAGGGGATCTATCCTCCACTTT | CASSENRGSILHF
TRBD1 | TRBJ2-2 | TRBV18 | NA | TGTGCCAGCTCCCCCTTTGACAGGGGGCGCATCACCGGGGAGCTGTTTTTT | CASSPFDRGRITGELFF
TRBD1 | TRBJ1-2 | TRBV15 | NA | TGTGCCACCAGCAATGAGGCTGGGACAGGGGACTATGGCTACACCTTC | CATSNEAGTGDYGYTF
TRBD2 | TRBJ2-7 | TRBV15 | few | TGTGCCACCAGCATCGGGGGGGGATCCTACGAGCAGTACTTC | CATSIGGGSYEQYF
NA | TRBJ1-4 | TRBV11-2 | NA | TGTGCCAGCAGCCTTTTGGGGCCGGTTAATGAAAAACTGTTTTTT | CASSLLGPVNEKLFF
NA | TRBJ1-5 | TRBV6-4 | NA | TGTGCCAGCTCCCAGGAGGCAGGGGCGGGCCAGCCCCAGCATTTT | CASSQEAGAGQPQHF
NA | TRBJ1-4 | TRBV7-7 | NA | TGTGCTAGCAGCCCGACTGGAACGGGTGAAAAACTGTTTTTT | CASSPTGTGEKLFF
TRBD1 | TRBJ1-1 | TRBV2 | NA | TGTGCCAGCAGTGTTAAGGGGGCTTCTACTGAAGCTTTCTTT | CASSVKGASTEAFF
NA | TRBJ1-5 | TRBV18 | NA | TGTGCCAGCTCACTTACAGATAGCAATCAGCCCCAGCATTTT | CASSLTDSNQPQHF
NA | TRBJ1-1 | TRBV30 | few | TGTGCCTGGAGTTCAGGGACAACAAAACGGTCGGCTTTCTTT | CAWSSGTTKRSAFF
TRBD1 | TRBJ1-1 | TRBV11-3 | NA | TGTGCCAGCAGCTTAGGGGACAGCCATCGAGCTTTCTTT | CASSLGDSHRAFF
TRBD1 | TRBJ1-1 | TRBV9 | few | TGTGCCAGCAGCGTAATGTCGGGACAGGAAAACACTGAAGCTTTCTTT | CASSVMSGQENTEAFF
NA | TRBJ2-2 | TRBV5-6 | few | TGTGCCAGCAGCGCGGTTCGCCCCGACAGAGCAAACACCGGGGAGCTGTTTTTT | CASSAVRPDRANTGELFF
NA | TRBJ1-1 | TRBV15 | NA | TGTGCCACCAGCAGAGATCCCCTTGTTATGAACACTGAAGCTTTCTTT | CATSRDPLVMNTEAFF
TRBD2 | TRBJ2-6 | TRBV19 | NA | TGTGCCAGTAAGGTTTCGGGGGAGGGCTTCGAAACTGGGGCCAACGTCCTGACTTTC | CASKVSGEGFETGANVLTF
TRBD1 | TRBJ1-1 | TRBV7-9 | few | TGTGCCAGCAGCTTATCTGGGACAGGGAGGGCTTTCTTT | CASSLSGTGRAFF
NA | TRBJ2-7 | TRBV2 | few | TGTGCCAGCAGTCCCGGCCCGGGCGAGCAGTACTTC | CASSPGPGEQYF
NA | TRBJ1-1 | TRBV7-9 | NA | TGTGCCAGCAGCTTAGGGCAGGCAAACACTGAAGCTTTCTTT | CASSLGQANTEAFF
TRBD2 | TRBJ2-1 | TRBV27 | NA | TGTGCCAGCAGTTTACCGGGACTAGCGGGAGGTGTTGAGCAGTTCTTC | CASSLPGLAGGVEQFF
NA | TRBJ1-2 | TRBV28 | NA | TGTGCCAGCATGCGATCCGCGGGAAGACTCTATGGCTACACCTTC | CASMRSAGRLYGYTF
NA | TRBJ2-1 | TRBV6-4 | NA | TGTGCCAGCAGTGGGAGAAGCGGTAAGCAGTTCTTC | CASSGRSGKQFF
TRBD1 | TRBJ1-5 | TRBV30 | few | TGTGCCTGGGCCCGGGACAGCGAACAGCCCCAGCATTTT | CAWARDSEQPQHF
TRBD1 | TRBJ1-3 | TRBV5-5 | NA | TGTGCCAGCAGCGGGACAGGGCTGGGAAACACCATATATTTT | CASSGTGLGNTIYF